The TCR beta chain under discussion was sequenced for a study of regulatory T cells in long-lasting Graves disease. Relying on iRepertoire HTBI primers and Arm-PCR of CDR3 regions, the team built TCR beta libraries. TCRdb ran MiXCR on the multiplex PCR reads and lists one entry per CDR3 protein. The top ten clones hold approximately 12% of a sample with approximately 560,000 distinct CDR3 sequences, more than 15% of them seen once. On this clonotype: Since a far larger clone is one base different, this is likely a read error.

This sample's time point: newly diagnosed GD, antithyroid drugs for less than 3 months. PBMCs were the source of the RNA used for TCR sequencing. Graves' disease diagnosis used American Thyroid Association guidelines. CDR1 is SGHAT, CDR2 FQDESV, per germline (reference sequence). CDR3 length: 15 amino acids. V lost 8 bases to trimming and J lost 2 bases, with 18 bases between them. These records were also assigned to another study, of T cells in Graves' hyperthyroidism and ophthalmopathy.

The source material was peripheral blood mononuclear cells (PBMCs), sampled at new diagnosis, from a patient treated with antithyroid drugs. The sequence derives from a man aged 18 to 29 with Graves disease. The chain joins TRBV11-1 to TRBJ1-2; D is unresolved. The CDR3 loop reads CASGESPAANYGYTF. The CDR3 nucleotides read TGTGCCAGCGGCGAAAGCCCGGCCGCCAACTATGGCTACACCTTC.